Following are 16 T cell receptor beta chains from one sample sequenced in a study of blood T cell repertoires in COVID-19 (dated by TCRdb to the early 2020s). Libraries were constructed by the immunoSEQ multiplex PCR assay. Sourced from immuneACCESS, this table was stored by TCRdb with only in-frame sequences that have V and J called. A share of the clones is absent; for the studies checked, an unresolved V gene accounts for under half, and the remainder has no known explanation. The sample records some 150,000 clones, 80% to 85% of which are singletons. The ten largest make up approximately 8.7% of the sample. The source material was peripheral blood. The receptor set was obtained from a woman aged 55-75 years with active or convalescent COVID-19.

The rearrangement links TRBV5-1 to TRBJ2-2; TRBD2 matches 10 bases. V was pared by 1 base and J by 9 bases, with 12 bases of the junction left unmatched. This CDR3 spans 17 amino acids. Per the germline V gene, CDR1 is SGHRS and CDR2 is YFSETQ. The CDR3 here is CASSLKGLAGDSRELFF. DNA of the CDR3: TGCGCCAGCAGCTTGAAGGGGCTAGCGGGAGACTCGAGGGAGCTGTTTTTT.

The chain has TRBV19 and TRBJ1-6; tentative D call: TRBD1 (5 bases). The germline CDR1 and CDR2 sequences are LNHDA and SQIVND (reference sequence). V was shortened by 6 bases and J by 10 bases, with 19 bases between the two germline ends. The CDR3 covers 15 residues. The CDR3 sequence: CASRREQGRESPLHF. CDR3 DNA sequence: TGTGCCAGTAGACGAGAGCAGGGAAGGGAATCACCCCTCCACTTT.

The chain is built from TRBV19 and TRBJ1-5; D possibly corresponds to TRBD1 (5 bases). The V end lost 0 bases, the J end lost 3 bases, and 15 bases lay between the germline ends. Per the germline V gene, CDR1 is LNHDA and CDR2 is SQIVND (reference sequence). This CDR3 comprises 17 residues. The CDR3 DNA sequence: TGTGCCAGTAGTATAGATCTGGGCAGGGCTTACAATCAGCCCCAGCATTTT. Translation gives CASSIDLGRAYNQPQHF.

This chain links TRBV6-5 with TRBJ1-2, with no clear D. The germline V gene has CDR1 MNHEY and CDR2 SVGAGI. This CDR3 spans 15 amino acids. V was trimmed by 4 bases and J by 4 bases, leaving 16 bases between them. The CDR3 is CASSSGALRGYGYTF. CDR3 DNA sequence: TGTGCCAGCAGTTCCGGAGCTCTGCGTGGCTATGGCTACACCTTC.

This rearrangement joins TRBV30 to TRBJ2-1; 12 bases line up with TRBD2. Trimming cost V 6 bases and J 1 base; bases outside gene matches: 4. This CDR3 has 15 residues. The germline V gene encodes CDR1 GTSNPN and CDR2 SVGIG (reference sequence). Here the CDR3 reads CACWTSGTSYNEQFF. CDR3 in DNA: TGTGCCTGTTGGACTAGCGGGACTTCCTACAATGAGCAGTTCTTC.

The rearrangement joins TRBV28 to TRBJ1-1; TRBD1 matches at 7 bases. Germline CDR1 reads MDHEN; CDR2 reads SYDVKM. Unmatched junction bases numbered 6, after V lost 6 bases and J lost 5 bases. The CDR3 runs 13 residues. CDR3 sequence reads: CASRRQGGTEAFF. CDR3 coding DNA: TGTGCCAGCAGGCGACAGGGAGGAACTGAAGCTTTCTTT.

The chain uses TRBV2 and TRBJ1-1; D not certain. There are 12 residues in the CDR3. Germline CDR1 and CDR2: SNHLY and FYNNEI. V dropped 2 bases and J dropped 5 bases, with 6 bases sitting between them. CDR3 sequence: CASSESFTEAFF. The CDR3 DNA reads as TGTGCCAGCAGTGAATCCTTTACTGAAGCTTTCTTT.

The rearrangement uses TRBV28 and TRBJ2-1; 7 bases map to TRBD2. Germline V gives CDR1 MDHEN, CDR2 SYDVKM. This CDR3 has 22 residues. Trimming removed 8 bases from V and 5 bases from J; junction bases left unmatched: 33. The CDR3 nucleotides are TGTGCCAGCTGGTTTCCTTCCAGGGAGCGTCGGGGGGTGGGGGGGGAGAACAATGAGCAGTTCTTC. It translates to CASWFPSRERRGVGGENNEQFF.

The chain carries TRBV19 and TRBJ2-6; D may be TRBD1 (5 bases). The CDR3 has 15 amino acids. V was clipped by 5 bases and J by 2 bases, with 10 bases between them. In germline, CDR1 is LNHDA, CDR2 SQIVND (reference sequence). The CDR3 loop reads CASSARATGANVLTF. The CDR3 DNA follows: TGTGCCAGTAGTGCCAGGGCCACTGGGGCCAACGTCCTGACTTTC.

This chain connects TRBV14 to TRBJ2-7; 10 bases agree with TRBD1. Germline V gene lookup returns CDR1 SGHDN and CDR2 FVKESK. J was trimmed by 4 bases and V by 3 bases; bases with no gene match: 6. The length of the CDR3 is 15 residues. The CDR3 sequence: CASSQGTGDAYEQYF. For the CDR3, the DNA is TGTGCCAGCAGCCAGGGGACAGGGGATGCATACGAGCAGTACTTC.

The V gene is TRBV4-2, the J gene TRBJ1-6; tentative D call: TRBD1 (6 bases). The CDR3 consists of 13 residues. CDR1 LGHNA and CDR2 YNFKEQ come from the germline V gene. V was pared by 1 base and J by 10 bases, with 8 bases between. For the CDR3, the DNA is TGTGCCAGCAGCCAAGCAGGGGACTCACCCCTCCACTTT. It encodes CASSQAGDSPLHF.

The table lists this clone with a count of one. The chain employs TRBV27 and TRBJ2-1; 9 nucleotides agree with TRBD1. The CDR3 is made up of 15 amino acids. Per the germline V gene, CDR1 is MNHEY and CDR2 is SMNVEV (reference sequence). V lost 7 bases and J lost 5; bases outside the gene matches: 9. The chain's CDR3 is CASNAGGTGHNEQFF. For the CDR3, the DNA is TGTGCCAGCAACGCCGGGGGGACAGGGCACAATGAGCAGTTCTTC.

The chain employs TRBV6-1 and TRBJ1-2; D possibly corresponds to TRBD1 (5 bases). The V end lost 2 bases, the J end lost 3 bases, and 10 bases lay between the germline ends. In germline, CDR1 is MNHNS, CDR2 SASEGT. This CDR3 has 14 amino acids. The CDR3, as DNA: TGTGCCAGCAGTGAATGGGGGGGTGACTATGGCTACACCTTC. Translated, it gives CASSEWGGDYGYTF.

The rearrangement joins TRBV18 to TRBJ2-1, with D perhaps TRBD1 (6 bases). The CDR3 sequence is 15 residues long. Deletions cut 3 bases from V and 0 bases from J, with 9 bases between. The germline CDR1 and CDR2 sequences are KGHSH and LQKENI. The CDR3 nucleotides are TGTGCCAGCTCACCTCTACAGGGCTCCTACAATGAGCAGTTCTTC. Encoded protein: CASSPLQGSYNEQFF.

The chain joins TRBV9 to TRBJ2-5; 8 nucleotides match TRBD2. The ends lost 1 base at V and 1 base at J; junction bases unmatched: 3. The CDR3 is made up of 15 amino acids. The germline V gene encodes CDR1 SGDLS and CDR2 YYNGEE. The CDR3: CASSVHGLAQETQYF. The CDR3 nucleotides are TGTGCCAGCAGCGTACACGGACTAGCCCAAGAGACCCAGTACTTC.

The V and J genes are TRBV3-1 (or the pseudogene TRBV3-2) and TRBJ1-2; 9 bases fit TRBD1. The CDR3 length is 16 residues. V was clipped by 2 bases and J by 7 bases; unmatched bases: 11. CDR1 and CDR2 from the germline V gene are LGHDT and YNNKEL (reference sequence). In nucleotides, the CDR3 is TGTGCCAGCAGCCAAAGGCTTTCGGGACAGGGAGGTGGCTACACCTTC. It is translated as CASSQRLSGQGGGYTF.